The present entry profiles one T cell receptor beta chain with its context. This entry comes from a study of blood T cell repertoires in COVID-19. Across the study: The United States, Italy and Spain supplied acute and convalescent COVID-19 samples. From T cells, B-cell-depleted T cells, or PBMCs came the material, which was cDNA or gDNA.

This CDR3 is 13 amino acids long. V was pared by 1 base and J by 1 base, with 4 bases between. Germline CDR1 is SGHVS and CDR2 is FQNEAQ. How the authors handled the data: The authors estimated nucleated cell counts from reference gene primer amplification. Sequencing used immunoSEQ multiplex PCR; TCRdb keeps in-frame clones, though not all of them. V and J calls and clone size come straight from that table; D and trimming were deduced from the DNA. The sample lists about 60,000 clones, roughly 90% seen once, with around 15% in the top ten. The chain links TRBV7-8 to TRBJ2-5, with unresolved D. The source of this sequence is a woman in her fifties or sixties with active COVID-19. The sample consisted of peripheral blood. The CDR3 here is CASSLDSQETQYF. The CDR3 coding sequence is TGTGCCAGCAGCTTAGACTCCCAAGAGACCCAGTACTTC.